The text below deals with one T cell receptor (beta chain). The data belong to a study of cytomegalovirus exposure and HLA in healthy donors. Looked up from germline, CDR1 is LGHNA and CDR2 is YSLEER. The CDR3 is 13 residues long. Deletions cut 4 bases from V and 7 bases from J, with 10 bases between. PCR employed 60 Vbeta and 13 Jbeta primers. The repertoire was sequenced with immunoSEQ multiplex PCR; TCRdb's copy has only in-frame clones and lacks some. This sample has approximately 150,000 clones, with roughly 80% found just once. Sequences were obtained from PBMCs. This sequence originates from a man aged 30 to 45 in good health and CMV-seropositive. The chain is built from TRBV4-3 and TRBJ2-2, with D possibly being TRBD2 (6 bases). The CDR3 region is CASSPGRGGELFF. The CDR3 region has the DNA TGCGCCAGCAGCCCCGGGCGGGGCGGGGAGCTGTTTTTT.